A single sample is the source of the 16 T cell receptor beta chains below, sequenced in a study of blood T cell repertoires in COVID-19 (dated by TCRdb to the early 2020s). Receptor amplification or capture employed the immunoSEQ multiplex PCR assay. In TCRdb, the immuneACCESS table is reduced to in-frame sequences with V and J assigned. These tables do not hold every clone; where another copy was compared, an unresolved V gene accounts for under half, and the others remain unexplained. The table for this sample lists roughly 290,000 clones; 80% to 85% of them were counted only once. More than 15% of the sample goes to the ten largest clones. Sequencing used peripheral blood. Receptor source: an older person with COVID-19, enrolled during active disease.

The gene calls are TRBV7-2 and TRBJ2-3; 9 nucleotides match TRBD1. Germline V CDR1 and CDR2: SGHTA, FQGNSA. The CDR3 is made up of 15 amino acids. Losses at the gene ends were 5 bases for V and 6 bases for J; bases not matched to a gene: 9. The CDR3 nucleotides read TGTGCCAGCAGCCGGCAGGGACAGGGAGGGGATACGCAGTATTTT. It specifies CASSRQGQGGDTQYF.

The V call is TRBV15, the J call TRBJ2-2; D is possibly TRBD2 (5 bases). CDR1 and CDR2 (germline): LNHNV, YYDKDF (reference sequence). Between the trimmed V and J ends, which lost 1 base and 6 bases, there was a span of 12 bases. This CDR3 is 15 amino acids long. The CDR3 loop is CATSRVDGDAGELFF. CDR3 DNA: TGTGCCACCAGCAGAGTTGACGGGGATGCCGGGGAGCTGTTTTTT.

V and J are TRBV7-8 and TRBJ1-1; D might be TRBD1 (6 bases). The CDR3 has 13 residues. With 7 bases removed from V and 5 bases from J, the gap between germline ends came to 14 bases. Germline CDR1 SGHVS, CDR2 FQNEAQ. The CDR3 spells CASTLGAQTEAFF. The CDR3 DNA reads TGTGCCAGCACCTTGGGGGCGCAGACTGAAGCTTTCTTT.

The CDR3 here is CASSVEGTGLSGNTIYF. The DNA of the CDR3 is TGTGCCAGCAGCGTAGAGGGAACAGGCCTCTCTGGAAACACCATATATTTT. This rearrangement joins TRBV9 to TRBJ1-3, with D possibly matching TRBD1 (5 bases). Germline values: CDR1 SGDLS, CDR2 YYNGEE. Trimming took off 0 bases at V and 0 bases at J, with 13 bases between the two ends. The CDR3 spans 17 residues.

Turning to this clone: This specimen includes other DNA sequences encoding the same CDR3. The chain employs TRBV28 and TRBJ1-5; D uncertain. The V end was cut by 6 bases, the J end by 2 bases, with 11 bases between. Looked up from germline, CDR1 is MDHEN and CDR2 is SYDVKM. This CDR3 region has 14 residues. The CDR3 sequence is CASSSNRGNQPQHF. The CDR3 nucleotides read TGTGCCAGCAGCTCTAACCGCGGCAATCAGCCCCAGCATTTT.

V and J are TRBV5-5 and TRBJ1-6, with D perhaps matching TRBD1 (6 bases). CDR1 is SGHKS, CDR2 YYEKEE, per germline (reference sequence). V was trimmed by 1 base and J by 10 bases, leaving 15 bases between them. This CDR3 has 15 residues. This chain's CDR3 is CASSLPQQGASPLHF. The CDR3 DNA reads TGTGCCAGCAGCTTGCCGCAACAGGGAGCCTCACCCCTCCACTTT.

V gene TRBV5-1 combines with J gene TRBJ2-3, with 8 bases matching TRBD1. With 3 bases clipped from V and 0 bases from J, the junction kept 3 bases outside the gene matches. Germline V gene data show CDR1 as SGHRS and CDR2 as YFSETQ. CDR3 length: 15 residues. CDR3 DNA sequence: TGCGCCAGCAGCTACAACAGGGGGAGCACAGATACGCAGTATTTT. The encoded protein is CASSYNRGSTDTQYF. Together with reference TRBV5-1 and TRBJ2-3, the CDR3 gives the full variable domain: KAGVTQTPRYLIKTRGQQVTLSCSPISGHRSVSWYQQTPGQGLQFLFEYFSETQRNKGNFPGRFSGRQFSNSRSEMNVSTLELGDSALYLCASSYNRGSTDTQYFGPGTRLTVL.

This rearrangement joins TRBV5-6 to TRBJ2-7; maybe TRBD2 (5 bases). The CDR3 loop spans 12 amino acids. Trimming left V 1 base short and J 4 bases short, with 6 bases between. Per germline, CDR1 SGHDT and CDR2 YYEEEE. The CDR3 region has the DNA TGTGCCAGCAGCTTGACTAGTTACGAGCAGTACTTC. Translating it yields CASSLTSYEQYF.

The chain carries TRBV7-9 and TRBJ2-3; 8 nucleotides agree with TRBD2. The J segment lost 1 base and the V segment lost 1 base, leaving 10 bases of the junction unmatched. This CDR3 has 18 residues. Germline values: CDR1 SEHNR, CDR2 FQNEAQ (reference sequence). The CDR3 is CASSLGPTSGSRTDTQYF. The CDR3 coding sequence is TGTGCCAGCAGCTTAGGTCCTACTAGCGGAAGCCGCACAGATACGCAGTATTTT.

This clone was seen only a few times. CDR3 loop: CASSPDREGDEKLFF. CDR3 bases: TGTGCCAGCTCACCGGACAGGGAAGGGGATGAAAAACTGTTTTTT. This chain connects TRBV18 to TRBJ1-4; 8 nucleotides line up with TRBD1. Germline V gives CDR1 KGHSH, CDR2 LQKENI. This CDR3 spans 15 amino acids. Germline trimming cut 3 bases from V and 6 bases from J; bases unmatched to any gene: 6.

The V and J genes are TRBV6-5 and TRBJ2-1; perhaps TRBD2 as D (6 bases). Germline CDR1 reads MNHEY; CDR2 reads SVGAGI. CDR3 size: 15 residues. Trimming took off 0 bases at V and 6 bases at J, with 12 bases between the two ends. In DNA, the CDR3 is TGTGCCAGCAGTTACTCCCCAACTAGCACCAATGAGCAGTTCTTC. It translates to CASSYSPTSTNEQFF.

The chain employs TRBV18 and TRBJ1-5, with 7 bases identical to TRBD1. The CDR3 contains 15 residues. V shed 2 bases and J 3 bases; nucleotides not matched to a gene: 4. The V gene's germline CDR1 is KGHSH and CDR2 LQKENI. The chain's CDR3 is CASSPGTANNQPQHF. CDR3 in DNA: TGTGCCAGCTCACCAGGGACAGCTAACAATCAGCCCCAGCATTTT. Full variable domain (missing parts from reference TRBV18 and TRBJ1-5): NAGVMQNPRHLVRRRGQEARLRCSPMKGHSHVYWYRQLPEEGLKFMVYLQKENIIDESGMPKERFSAEFPKEGPSILRIQQVVRGDSAAYFCASSPGTANNQPQHFGDGTRLSIL.

Here the CDR3 DNA reads TGTGCCAGCCTTAGTTGGGAGGATTCACCCCTCCACTTT. This gives the protein CASLSWEDSPLHF. The rearrangement links TRBV6-5 to TRBJ1-6; D gene unclear. Trimming took off 8 bases at V and 8 bases at J, with 13 bases between the two ends. Per the germline V gene, CDR1 is MNHEY and CDR2 is SVGAGI. The CDR3 spans 13 residues.

In nucleotides, the CDR3 is TGTGCCAGCAGCTTAGCCGGCGGGATGAGCTCCTACGAGCAGTACTTC. Its protein is CASSLAGGMSSYEQYF. The rearrangement links TRBV7-8 to TRBJ2-7; possibly TRBD2 for D (6 bases). V was cut by 0 bases and J by 0 bases, with 12 bases left in between. The V gene's germline CDR1 is SGHVS and CDR2 FQNEAQ. This CDR3 region has 16 residues.

The V gene is TRBV5-1, the J gene TRBJ2-5, with a weak D call TRBD2 (5 bases). The CDR3 has 14 residues. With 2 bases removed from V and 4 bases from J, the gap between germline ends came to 12 bases. Germline V lookup: CDR1 SGHRS, CDR2 YFSETQ. The CDR3 bases are TGCGCCAGCAGCTTTTTCGGGGTTGGAGAGACCCAGTACTTC. Its translation is CASSFFGVGETQYF.

V gene TRBV28 combines with J gene TRBJ1-2; D not certain. This CDR3 is 13 amino acids long. Trimming stripped 2 bases from V and 4 bases from J, with 8 bases between. Germline-derived CDR1 and CDR2 are MDHEN and SYDVKM. The CDR3, as DNA: TGTGCCAGCAGTTTACCGGTCGGCTATGGCTACACCTTC. This encodes CASSLPVGYGYTF.